A single sample gave rise to the 6 T cell receptor beta chains below, sequenced in a study of control samples from healthy donors and cancer patients. TCRdb's copy holds only in-frame clones and misses some; the assay was immunoSEQ multiplex PCR. This sample has roughly 130,000 clones, with 85% to 95% found just once. The sample consisted of PBMCs. Receptors originate from a man aged 55-75 years with colorectal cancer.

The rearrangement uses TRBV12-3 or TRBV12-4 and TRBJ2-2; D not certain. The CDR3 covers 13 residues. Trimming shortened V by 7 bases and J by 4 bases, and 10 bases separated the two germline ends. CDR3 residues: CASMEFSTGELFF. The CDR3 bases are TGTGCCAGCATGGAGTTTAGCACCGGGGAGCTGTTTTTT.

The chain has TRBV6-2 or TRBV6-3 and TRBJ1-3; D ambiguous. The length of the CDR3 is 14 residues. The V end lost 5 bases, the J end lost 2 bases, and 10 bases lay between the germline ends. CDR1 and CDR2 (germline): MNHEY, SVGEGT. CDR3 DNA sequence: TGTGCCAGCAGTCCGTGGGGAACTGGAAACACCATATATTTT. Translation: CASSPWGTGNTIYF.

This rearrangement joins TRBV28 to TRBJ1-2; 9 bases fit TRBD1. The CDR3 is 16 residues long. The V and J ends lost 4 bases and 4 bases, in that order; junction bases with no gene match: 10. Germline V gene lookup returns CDR1 MDHEN and CDR2 SYDVKM. The CDR3 loop reads CASSSPNRGRGYGYTF. As DNA, the CDR3 is TGTGCCAGCAGTTCGCCAAACAGGGGGCGAGGCTATGGCTACACCTTC.

The chain uses TRBV7-9 and TRBJ1-2; TRBD1 matches 7 bases. This CDR3 contains 15 residues. Germline CDR1 and CDR2: SEHNR and FQNEAQ (reference sequence). V lost 5 bases and J lost 4; bases outside the gene matches: 10. The CDR3 sequence: CASSLPGGGGYGYTF. As DNA, the CDR3 is TGTGCCAGCAGCCTCCCAGGGGGAGGGGGCTATGGCTACACCTTC.

The rearrangement uses TRBV19 and TRBJ2-3; a weak D match, TRBD2 (6 bases). The CDR3 sequence is 14 residues long. The germline V and J ends were trimmed by 6 bases and 4 bases, with 14 bases remaining between them. In germline, CDR1 is LNHDA, CDR2 SQIVND (reference sequence). The CDR3 loop reads CASSPPGDPDTQYF. CDR3 sequence (DNA): TGTGCCAGTAGCCCACCGGGGGATCCAGATACGCAGTATTTT.

Comment on this clone: Other DNA sequences in the same sample also yield this CDR3. The chain employs TRBV6-2 or TRBV6-3 and TRBJ2-3, with D possibly being TRBD2 (5 bases). Germline CDR1 and CDR2: MNHEY and SVGEGT. Trimming removed 2 bases at V and 1 base at J, with 10 bases between. This CDR3 region has 15 residues. CDR3 region: CASSYGGSGTDTQYF. The CDR3 DNA sequence: TGTGCCAGCAGTTACGGCGGGTCTGGCACAGATACGCAGTATTTT.